This entry lists 18 T cell receptor beta chains sequenced from one sample in a study of T cell responses to AZD1222 COVID-19 vaccine. Using immunoSEQ multiplex PCR, the repertoire was profiled, and TCRdb retains in-frame clones only, with some absent. The data show tens of thousands of clones, about 92% seen once. This sample comprised peripheral blood, obtained on day 0 of AZD1222 vaccination. The receptor set was obtained from an adult in good health.

The chain links TRBV19 to TRBJ1-4; 9 nucleotides match TRBD1. Germline CDR1 and CDR2: LNHDA and SQIVND (reference sequence). This CDR3 has 16 amino acids. V lost 6 bases, J lost 5 bases, and 10 bases stayed unmatched. CDR3 protein: CASSNMGQGGNEKLFF. The CDR3, as DNA: TGTGCCAGTAGCAATATGGGACAGGGTGGAAATGAAAAACTGTTTTTT.

This clone was seen a single time. The rearrangement links TRBV7-9 to TRBJ2-1; 7 bases match TRBD2. Germline V CDR1 and CDR2: SEHNR, FQNEAQ (reference sequence). The CDR3 contains 16 residues. The V and J ends lost 5 bases and 4 bases, in that order; junction bases with no gene match: 11. This chain's CDR3 is CASSPAGGKLYNEQFF. In DNA, the CDR3 is TGTGCCAGCAGCCCCGCCGGGGGGAAGCTATACAATGAGCAGTTCTTC.

The chain employs TRBV10-3 and TRBJ1-1; no definite D call. Germline V gives CDR1 ENHRY, CDR2 SYGVKD. The CDR3 contains 13 residues. V shed 4 bases and J shed 4 bases, with 10 bases lying between them. The CDR3 nucleotides read TGTGCCATCAGTGTTAGGGTGGCCACTGAAGCTTTCTTT. This translates into CAISVRVATEAFF.

The chain couples TRBV5-1 to TRBJ2-1, with D hard to call. V lost 1 base and J lost 3, with 8 bases in between. The CDR3 extends over 14 amino acids. Per the germline V gene, CDR1 is SGHRS and CDR2 is YFSETQ. CDR3 in amino acids: CASSLPADYNEQFF. DNA for the CDR3: TGCGCCAGCAGCTTGCCCGCAGACTACAATGAGCAGTTCTTC.

The genes are TRBV2 and TRBJ1-1; D gene uncertain. The germline V gene encodes CDR1 SNHLY and CDR2 FYNNEI. Deletions cut 7 bases from V and 1 base from J, with 13 bases between. The CDR3 spans 14 residues. The CDR3: CASTREGSNTEAFF. CDR3 bases: TGTGCCAGCACTAGGGAGGGCTCGAACACTGAAGCTTTCTTT.

V usage is TRBV2 and J usage is TRBJ2-1; no definite D call. Trimming shortened V by 2 bases and J by 4 bases, and 15 bases separated the two germline ends. CDR1 SNHLY and CDR2 FYNNEI come from the germline V gene. The CDR3 sequence is 16 residues long. In DNA, the CDR3 is TGTGCCAGCAGTGAATTGGGCAGGTCGAGGTACAATGAGCAGTTCTTC. This gives the protein CASSELGRSRYNEQFF.

The chain has TRBV6-5 and TRBJ1-1, with D perhaps TRBD1 (5 bases). Germline CDR1 MNHEY, CDR2 SVGAGI. The CDR3 totals 16 residues. Trimming removed 0 bases at V and 0 bases at J, with 11 bases between. The CDR3 nucleotides are TGTGCCAGCAGTTACTCGGGTGGGGGTTTGAACACTGAAGCTTTCTTT. It yields the protein CASSYSGGGLNTEAFF.

The chain combines TRBV3-1 (or the pseudogene TRBV3-2) with TRBJ1-1; no reliable D call. V lost 4 bases, J lost 0 bases, and 9 bases lay in between. The CDR3 loop spans 14 amino acids. CDR1 is LGHDT and CDR2 is YNNKEL in the germline V gene (reference sequence). In DNA, the CDR3 is TGTGCCAGCAGCCTTTCAATGGTGAACACTGAAGCTTTCTTT. Translation: CASSLSMVNTEAFF.

This sequence joins TRBV21-1 and TRBJ1-2; the tabulated D call, TRBD1, remains unverified against the DNA. TRBV21-1 is a pseudogene. This CDR3 spans 16 amino acids. CDR3 nucleotide sequence: TGTGCCAGCAGCAAAGAGTGCAGGACAGGGTTACGAGGCTACACCTTC. As protein: CASSKECRTGLRGYTF.

This clone was seen just once. The chain links TRBV9 to TRBJ2-3, with 8 bases lining up with TRBD2. The CDR3 is 16 residues long. Germline V gene data show CDR1 as SGDLS and CDR2 as YYNGEE. The V segment lost 3 bases and the J segment 5 bases; nucleotides outside the gene matches: 11. DNA for the CDR3: TGTGCCAGCAGCGCCGGACTAGCCCGAGTCCAAGATACGCAGTATTTT. Protein sequence: CASSAGLARVQDTQYF.

This chain connects TRBV10-3 to TRBJ1-5; the D gene is possibly TRBD1 (5 bases). The ends were cut back, 4 bases at V and 2 bases at J, with 9 bases in the middle. The CDR3 runs 14 residues. Germline loops: CDR1 ENHRY, CDR2 SYGVKD. The CDR3 coding sequence is TGTGCCATCAGTGCCAGGGATGGCAATCAGCCCCAGCATTTT. It yields the protein CAISARDGNQPQHF.

V is TRBV3-1 (or the pseudogene TRBV3-2) and J is TRBJ1-1; 8 bases are shared with TRBD1. In germline, CDR1 is LGHDT, CDR2 YNNKEL (reference sequence). After removal of 4 bases from V and 7 bases from J, the junction contained 8 bases not matched to a gene. There are 14 residues in the CDR3. CDR3 in amino acids: CASSLAGGQYEAFF. The DNA of the CDR3 is TGTGCCAGCAGCCTGGCAGGGGGCCAGTATGAAGCTTTCTTT.

The CDR3 DNA reads as TGCGCCAGCAGCTTGGGGGGAGTACCCACTGAAGCTTTCTTT. This sequence encodes CASSLGGVPTEAFF. The rearrangement uses TRBV5-1 and TRBJ1-1; D not certain. Germline V gene sequence: CDR1 SGHRS, CDR2 YFSETQ. V shed 0 bases and J shed 4 bases, with 10 bases lying between them. The length of the CDR3 is 14 residues.

V gene TRBV19 combines with J gene TRBJ1-5; a weak D match, TRBD1 (6 bases). Trimming cost V 5 bases and J 5 bases, with 16 bases left between them. This CDR3 is built from 15 residues. In germline, CDR1 is LNHDA, CDR2 SQIVND (reference sequence). The CDR3 protein is CASSVRTVSDQPQHF. DNA for the CDR3: TGTGCCAGTAGTGTACGGACAGTAAGCGATCAGCCCCAGCATTTT.

This chain joins TRBV5-4 and TRBJ1-5, with D perhaps matching TRBD1 (6 bases). In germline, CDR1 is SGHNT, CDR2 YYREEE (reference sequence). V was cut by 1 base and J by 9 bases, with 11 bases left in between. This CDR3 has 13 amino acids. The DNA for the CDR3 is TGTGCCAGCAGCTTGAGGGGACAAGGGCCCCAGCATTTT. This sequence encodes CASSLRGQGPQHF.

The chain is built from TRBV5-8 and TRBJ1-5; tentative D call: TRBD1 (5 bases). Germline V gives CDR1 SGHTS, CDR2 YDEGEE. V gave up 4 bases and J gave up 2 bases, with 16 bases separating them. The CDR3 loop spans 16 amino acids. CDR3 loop: CASSPGGVVGNQPQHF. CDR3 DNA sequence: TGTGCCAGCAGCCCTGGGGGAGTCGTTGGCAATCAGCCCCAGCATTTT.

V gene TRBV5-1 combines with J gene TRBJ2-3; 9 nucleotides align to TRBD2. The CDR3 covers 17 residues. The V gene end was trimmed by 3 bases and the J gene end by 5 bases; junction bases not matched to a gene: 13. Looked up from germline, CDR1 is SGHRS and CDR2 is YFSETQ. The CDR3 is CASSSFSGGSPGDTQYF. CDR3 coding DNA: TGCGCCAGCAGCTCATTTAGCGGGGGTTCGCCCGGAGATACGCAGTATTTT.

The chain carries TRBV19 and TRBJ1-3; D is undetermined. CDR1 is LNHDA and CDR2 is SQIVND in the germline V gene (reference sequence). Trimming stripped 5 bases from V and 1 base from J, with 6 bases between. The CDR3 spans 13 residues. CDR3 nucleotides: TGTGCCAGTAGTCCAGGTTCTGGAAACACCATATATTTT. Its translation is CASSPGSGNTIYF.